This is a list of T cell receptor beta chains from one sample in a study of T cells in Graves' hyperthyroidism and ophthalmopathy. TCRdb reanalysed the multiplex PCR reads using MiXCR and keeps one entry per CDR3 protein. The table includes about 250,000 distinct CDR3 sequences, about 15% detected once. Material for sequencing was blood. Every receptor here comes from a woman aged 45 to 65 with Graves' hyperthyroidism that later progressed to Graves' ophthalmopathy. The CDR3 runs from the conserved cysteine through the conserved F or W. A D gene is named only where the DNA matches it firmly. Part of the rows lack a size; the others show once, few, many or a class for expanded clones.

length: 15; D: TRBD2; size: few; V: TRBV9; J: TRBJ2-7; DNA: TGTGCCAGCAGCAGAGGGACTAGCGGGAGCTACGAGCAGTACTTC; CDR3: CASSRGTSGSYEQYF
length: 14; D: TRBD2; size: many; V: TRBV14; J: TRBJ2-7; DNA: TGTGCCAGCAGCCTACTAGCGGGAGGTTACGAGCAGTACTTC; CDR3: CASSLLAGGYEQYF
length: 12; D: -; size: -; V: TRBV11-2; J: TRBJ2-7; DNA: TGTGCCAGCAGCTTCCTGCCGGGCGAGCAGTACTTC; CDR3: CASSFLPGEQYF
length: 17; D: TRBD2; size: many; V: TRBV3-1; J: TRBJ2-5; DNA: TGTGCCAGCAGCCAACCCACTAGCGGGGGAATCCAAGAGACCCAGTACTTC; CDR3: CASSQPTSGGIQETQYF
length: 16; D: -; size: many; V: TRBV20-1; J: TRBJ2-6; DNA: TGCAGTGCTAGTCTCCCTCCACCTACCGGGGCCAACGTCCTGACTTTC; CDR3: CSASLPPPTGANVLTF
length: 14; D: TRBD2; size: -; V: TRBV28; J: TRBJ2-4; DNA: TGTGCCAGCAGTTCCAGGGCTAGCGGGAGTTATCAGTACTTC; CDR3: CASSSRASGSYQYF
length: 13; D: TRBD1; size: many; V: TRBV30; J: TRBJ1-2; DNA: TGTGCCACTGAGGACAGGGGTCACTATGGCTACACCTTC; CDR3: CATEDRGHYGYTF
length: 15; D: -; size: few; V: TRBV19; J: TRBJ1-5; DNA: TGTGCCAGTAGTATGGGACATAATAGCAATCAGCCCCAGCATTTT; CDR3: CASSMGHNSNQPQHF
length: 20; D: TRBD1; size: many; V: TRBV11-2; J: TRBJ2-7; DNA: TGTGCCAGCAGCTTAGAAATCGGGACAGGGGGCGTACGGAGCTCCTACGAGCAGTACTTC; CDR3: CASSLEIGTGGVRSSYEQYF
length: 17; D: TRBD2; size: -; V: TRBV20-1; J: TRBJ2-7; DNA: TGCAGTGCTAGAGGGCCCCCGACTAGCGGGAGTGGCTACGAGCAGTACTTC; CDR3: CSARGPPTSGSGYEQYF
length: 18; D: TRBD1; size: -; V: TRBV2; J: TRBJ1-6; DNA: TGTGCCGGCAGTGGGATAGGACAGGGGAGCTCCTATAATTCACCCCTCCACTTT; CDR3: CAGSGIGQGSSYNSPLHF
length: 16; D: -; size: many; V: TRBV27; J: TRBJ1-2; DNA: TGTGCCAGCAGTTTACGTCGGACAATCTCTAACTATGGCTACACCTTC; CDR3: CASSLRRTISNYGYTF
length: 14; D: -; size: many; V: TRBV6-1; J: TRBJ2-2; DNA: TGTGCCAGCACTCGTAGAAAGAACACCGGGGAGCTGTTTTTT; CDR3: CASTRRKNTGELFF
length: 14; D: -; size: once; V: TRBV9; J: TRBJ1-1; DNA: TGTGCCAGCACGAGGGGGACGGAAAACACTGAAGCTTTCTTT; CDR3: CASTRGTENTEAFF
length: 17; D: -; size: many; V: TRBV24-1; J: TRBJ2-2; DNA: TGTGCCACCAGTGACCCAACCCGGGGGGCGCGGACCGGGGAGCTGTTTTTT; CDR3: CATSDPTRGARTGELFF